This T cell receptor beta chain is from a study of cytomegalovirus exposure and HLA in healthy donors. In the study overall: Among the approximately 370 donors who were genotyped, around 77% fell in the genetic ancestry cluster that is associated with self-reported Caucasian donors. Broader study findings: Later analysis identified a missense DCLRE1C variant that was linked to TCR beta V- and J-gene trimming. A later analysis, which compared TCR beta chains of equal frequency, found the HLA-associated ones more clonally expanded.

The V and J ends lost 5 bases and 7 bases respectively, with 18 bases between them. This CDR3 is built from 15 residues. CDR1 and CDR2 from the germline V gene are MDHEN and SYDVKM. PCR was performed using 60 Vbeta and 13 Jbeta primers. Libraries were prepared by immunoSEQ multiplex PCR; TCRdb keeps only in-frame clonotypes and omits some of them. Among about 130,000 clones listed, less than 75% were seen once. This clone has only a few counts. Its antigen is unknown. Material for sequencing was PBMCs. This clonotype originated in a woman in her thirties or forties in good health and CMV-seropositive. This chain links TRBV28 with TRBJ2-1, with D perhaps matching TRBD1 (6 bases). CDR3 sequence (DNA): TGTGCCAGCAGTCCCGACCCAGCCACAGGGAATGAGCAGTTCTTC. Its protein product is CASSPDPATGNEQFF.